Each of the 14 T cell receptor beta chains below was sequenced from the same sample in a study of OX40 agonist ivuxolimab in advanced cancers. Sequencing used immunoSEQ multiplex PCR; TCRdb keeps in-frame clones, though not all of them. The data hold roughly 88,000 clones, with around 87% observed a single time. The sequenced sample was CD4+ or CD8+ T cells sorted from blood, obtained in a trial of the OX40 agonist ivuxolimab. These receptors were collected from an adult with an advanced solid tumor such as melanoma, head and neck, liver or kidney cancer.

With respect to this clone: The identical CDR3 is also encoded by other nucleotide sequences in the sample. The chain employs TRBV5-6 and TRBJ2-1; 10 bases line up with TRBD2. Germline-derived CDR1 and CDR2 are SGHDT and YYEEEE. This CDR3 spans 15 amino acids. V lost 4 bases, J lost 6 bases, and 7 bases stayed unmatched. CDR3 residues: CASSLGLASINEQFF. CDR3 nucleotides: TGTGCCAGCAGCCTGGGACTAGCGAGTATCAATGAGCAGTTCTTC.

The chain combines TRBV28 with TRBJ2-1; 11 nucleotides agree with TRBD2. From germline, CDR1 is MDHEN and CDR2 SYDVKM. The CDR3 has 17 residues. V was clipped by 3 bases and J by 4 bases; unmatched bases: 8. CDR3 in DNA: TGTGCCAGCAGTTTGTCCCCCGGGACTAGCGGATACAATGAGCAGTTCTTC. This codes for CASSLSPGTSGYNEQFF.

CDR3 region: CASTRPGLDNEQFF. CDR3 sequence (DNA): TGCGCCAGCACTAGGCCCGGCCTCGACAATGAGCAGTTCTTC. This chain links TRBV5-1 with TRBJ2-1; D remains ambiguous. The V end was cut by 6 bases, the J end by 5 bases, with 15 bases between. Germline CDR1 is SGHRS and CDR2 is YFSETQ. The CDR3 runs to 14 residues. The full variable domain, rest sourced from reference TRBV5-1 and TRBJ2-1, is KAGVTQTPRYLIKTRGQQVTLSCSPISGHRSVSWYQQTPGQGLQFLFEYFSETQRNKGNFPGRFSGRQFSNSRSEMNVSTLELGDSALYLCASTRPGLDNEQFFGPGTRLTVL.

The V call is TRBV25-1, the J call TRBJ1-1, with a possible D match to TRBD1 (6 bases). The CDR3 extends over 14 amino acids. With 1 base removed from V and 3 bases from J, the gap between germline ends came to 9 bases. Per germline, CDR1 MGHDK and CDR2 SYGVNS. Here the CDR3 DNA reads TGTGCCAGCAGTGAATCTGGGGGGCACACTGAAGCTTTCTTT. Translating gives CASSESGGHTEAFF.

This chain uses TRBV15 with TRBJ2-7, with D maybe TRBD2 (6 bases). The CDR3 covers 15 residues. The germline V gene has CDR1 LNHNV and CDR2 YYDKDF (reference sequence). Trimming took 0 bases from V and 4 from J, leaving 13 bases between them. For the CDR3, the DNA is TGTGCCACCAGCAGAGATAGCGGCCGGATTTACGAGCAGTACTTC. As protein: CATSRDSGRIYEQYF.

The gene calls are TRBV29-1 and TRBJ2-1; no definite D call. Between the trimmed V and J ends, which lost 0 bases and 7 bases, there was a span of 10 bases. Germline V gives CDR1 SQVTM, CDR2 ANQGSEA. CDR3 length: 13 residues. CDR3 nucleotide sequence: TGCAGCGTTGAAGACACGCGTTGGAATGAGCAGTTCTTC. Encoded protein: CSVEDTRWNEQFF.

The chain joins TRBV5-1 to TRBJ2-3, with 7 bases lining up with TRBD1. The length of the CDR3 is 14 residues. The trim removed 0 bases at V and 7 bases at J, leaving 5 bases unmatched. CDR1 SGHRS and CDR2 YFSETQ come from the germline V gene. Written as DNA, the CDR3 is TGCGCCAGCAGCTTGGAAGGGGGCATGAATACGCAGTATTTT. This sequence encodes CASSLEGGMNTQYF. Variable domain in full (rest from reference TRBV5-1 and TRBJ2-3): KAGVTQTPRYLIKTRGQQVTLSCSPISGHRSVSWYQQTPGQGLQFLFEYFSETQRNKGNFPGRFSGRQFSNSRSEMNVSTLELGDSALYLCASSLEGGMNTQYFGPGTRLTVL.

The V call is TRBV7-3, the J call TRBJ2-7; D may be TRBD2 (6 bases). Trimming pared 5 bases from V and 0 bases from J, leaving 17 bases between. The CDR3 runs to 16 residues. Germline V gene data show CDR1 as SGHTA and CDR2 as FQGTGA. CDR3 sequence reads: CASSPRGGISSYEQYF. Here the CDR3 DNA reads TGTGCCAGCAGCCCCCGTGGCGGGATAAGCTCCTACGAGCAGTACTTC.

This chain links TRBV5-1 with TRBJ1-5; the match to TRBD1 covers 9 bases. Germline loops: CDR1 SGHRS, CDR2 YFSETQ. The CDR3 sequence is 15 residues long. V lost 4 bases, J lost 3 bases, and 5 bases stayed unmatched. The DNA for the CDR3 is TGCGCCAGCAGCCCACAGGGGGCAAACAATCAGCCCCAGCATTTT. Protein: CASSPQGANNQPQHF. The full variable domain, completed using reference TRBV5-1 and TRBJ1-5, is KAGVTQTPRYLIKTRGQQVTLSCSPISGHRSVSWYQQTPGQGLQFLFEYFSETQRNKGNFPGRFSGRQFSNSRSEMNVSTLELGDSALYLCASSPQGANNQPQHFGDGTRLSIL.

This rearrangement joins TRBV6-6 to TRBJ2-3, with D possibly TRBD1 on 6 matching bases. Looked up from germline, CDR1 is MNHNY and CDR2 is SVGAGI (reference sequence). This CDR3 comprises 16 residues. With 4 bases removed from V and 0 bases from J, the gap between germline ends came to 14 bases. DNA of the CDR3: TGTGCCAGCAGTTCGCCCAGGGGCGGGAGCACAGATACGCAGTATTTT. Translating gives CASSSPRGGSTDTQYF.

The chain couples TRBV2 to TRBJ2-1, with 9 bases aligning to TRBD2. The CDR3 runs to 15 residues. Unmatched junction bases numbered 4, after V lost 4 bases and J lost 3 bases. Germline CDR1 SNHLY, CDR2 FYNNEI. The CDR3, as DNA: TGTGCCAGCAGTGGACTAGCGGAGAGCTACAATGAGCAGTTCTTC. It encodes CASSGLAESYNEQFF.

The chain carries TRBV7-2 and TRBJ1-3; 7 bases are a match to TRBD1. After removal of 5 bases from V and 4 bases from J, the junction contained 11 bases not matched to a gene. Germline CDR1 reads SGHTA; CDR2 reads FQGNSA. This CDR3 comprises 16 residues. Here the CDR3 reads CASSLRIGGVGNTIYF. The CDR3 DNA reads TGTGCCAGCAGCCTCCGGATAGGGGGCGTCGGAAACACCATATATTTT.

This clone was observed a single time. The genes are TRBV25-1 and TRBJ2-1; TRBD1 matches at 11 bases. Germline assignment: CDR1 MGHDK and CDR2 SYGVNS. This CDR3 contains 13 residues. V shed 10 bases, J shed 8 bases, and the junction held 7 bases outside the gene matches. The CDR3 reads CATGTGGIYEQFF. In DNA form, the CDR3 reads TGTGCCACTGGGACAGGGGGTATTTATGAGCAGTTCTTC.

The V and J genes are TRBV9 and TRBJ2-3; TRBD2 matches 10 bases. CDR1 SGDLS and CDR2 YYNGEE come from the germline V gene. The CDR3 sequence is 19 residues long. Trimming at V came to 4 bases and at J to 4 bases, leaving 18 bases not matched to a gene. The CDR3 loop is CASSPRIAGGGQEADTQYF. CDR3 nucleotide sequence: TGTGCCAGCAGCCCGAGGATAGCGGGAGGCGGCCAGGAGGCAGATACGCAGTATTTT.